These T cell receptor beta chains were read from a single sample in a study of PD-1 blockade in classical Hodgkin lymphoma. Clones were sequenced by immunoSEQ multiplex PCR, and TCRdb holds only the in-frame ones, with some missing. The sample carries approximately 60,000 clones, around 88% recorded once. The material was peripheral blood mononuclear cells (PBMCs), obtained at baseline. Receptors originate from a human donor with classical Hodgkin lymphoma. Each CDR3 is given with its conserved first and last residue. D genes are given only for firm matches. Rows may omit the clone size; those that give it use once, few, many or a size class.

CASSQGVAGGQETQYF	TGTGCCAGCAGTCAAGGGGTCGCGGGGGGACAAGAGACCCAGTACTTC	TRBV7-6	TRBD2	TRBJ2-5	.
CASSPPGQGRYEQYF	TGTGCCAGCAGTCCGCCGGGACAGGGTCGCTACGAGCAGTACTTC	TRBV28	TRBD1	TRBJ2-7	.
CASSRMGTGGNEQYF	TGTGCCAGCAGCAGAATGGGGACAGGGGGGAACGAGCAGTACTTC	TRBV7-2	TRBD1	TRBJ2-7	.
CASSIGGHAGTDTQYF	TGTGCCAGTAGTATTGGAGGGCATGCCGGGACAGATACGCAGTATTTT	TRBV19	.	TRBJ2-3	.
CASEGEATNEKLFF	TGTGCCAGCGAAGGGGAAGCAACTAATGAAAAACTGTTTTTT	TRBV2	.	TRBJ1-4	.
CASSQGDGRYEQYF	TGCGCCAGCAGCCAGGGGGACGGGAGGTACGAGCAGTACTTC	TRBV4-3	TRBD2	TRBJ2-7	once
CASRLAGGPSTDTQYF	TGTGCCAGCAGACTAGCGGGGGGGCCGAGCACAGATACGCAGTATTTT	TRBV7-9	TRBD2	TRBJ2-3	.
CASSPWANNQPQHF	TGCGCCAGCAGTCCCTGGGCCAACAATCAGCCCCAGCATTTT	TRBV4-3	.	TRBJ1-5	.
CASSESAGGSLYNEQFF	TGTGCCAGCAGTGAAAGTGCGGGGGGGTCTCTCTACAATGAGCAGTTCTTC	TRBV25-1	TRBD2	TRBJ2-1	.
CASREEDPFGGYTF	TGTGCCAGCAGGGAAGAGGACCCGTTTGGTGGCTACACCTTC	TRBV6-1	.	TRBJ1-2	.
CASSLGTSRGPNNEQFF	TGTGCCAGCAGCTTAGGGACTAGCCGGGGACCGAACAATGAGCAGTTCTTC	TRBV7-6	TRBD2	TRBJ2-1	.
CASKPLTGDIDEKLFF	TGCGCCAGCAAGCCCTTAACAGGGGACATAGATGAAAAACTGTTTTTT	TRBV5-1	TRBD1	TRBJ1-4	.
CASTREDYGYTF	TGTGCCAGTACCCGGGAAGACTATGGCTACACCTTC	TRBV19	.	TRBJ1-2	.
CASSFRTGVKNIQYF	TGTGCCAGCAGCTTTCGGACAGGGGTCAAAAACATTCAGTACTTC	TRBV7-8	TRBD1	TRBJ2-4	.
CASSFKGQGGYGYTF	TGTGCCAGCAGTTTCAAAGGACAGGGTGGCTATGGCTACACCTTC	TRBV6-6	TRBD1	TRBJ1-2	.
CASSVQETQYF	TGTGCCAGCAGCGTACAAGAGACCCAGTACTTC	TRBV5-4	.	TRBJ2-5	few
CAWREGTLYF	TGTGCCTGGAGGGAGGGAACTTTGTACTTC	TRBV30	.	TRBJ2-7	.
CASRKQGERETQYF	TGTGCCAGCAGGAAACAGGGTGAGCGAGAGACCCAGTACTTC	TRBV7-3	.	TRBJ2-5	medium-sized
CASSQCIAGAIYEQYF	TGCGCCAGCAGTCAATGTATAGCGGGGGCTATCTACGAGCAGTACTTC	TRBV23-1	TRBD2	TRBJ2-7	.
CSVAGFSLQGGMSTDTQYF	TGCAGCGTTGCAGGGTTTAGTTTACAGGGGGGCATGAGCACAGATACGCAGTATTTT	TRBV29-1	TRBD1	TRBJ2-3	.
CASSALRGENTGELFF	TGTGCCAGCAGCGCCCTGAGGGGGGAGAACACCGGGGAGCTGTTTTTT	TRBV7-8	.	TRBJ2-2	.
CASSLDDSNQPQHF	TGTGCCAGCAGCCTCGACGATAGCAATCAGCCCCAGCATTTT	TRBV7-8	.	TRBJ1-5	.
CASSLTSGGAIDTQYF	TGCGCCAGCAGCTTGACTAGCGGGGGGGCTATAGATACGCAGTATTTT	TRBV5-1	TRBD2	TRBJ2-3	once
CASRRGQGASRGANVLTF	TGTGCCAGTAGACGGGGACAGGGGGCAAGTCGAGGGGCCAACGTCCTGACTTTC	TRBV19	TRBD1	TRBJ2-6	.
CASSREQGSEQYF	TGTGCCAGCTCACGAGAACAGGGGAGTGAGCAGTACTTC	TRBV18	TRBD1	TRBJ2-7	.
CASSGRQLSSYNEQFF	TGTGCCAGCAGTGGGCGACAGCTAAGCTCCTACAATGAGCAGTTCTTC	TRBV27	.	TRBJ2-1	once
CASSVALSQGENSPLHF	TGTGCCAGCAGCGTAGCCCTTTCCCAGGGGGAGAATTCACCCCTCCACTTT	TRBV9	TRBD1	TRBJ1-6	.
CASSSGGGRLMNTEAFF	TGCGCCAGCAGCTCTGGGGGTGGCAGACTCATGAACACTGAAGCTTTCTTT	TRBV5-1	.	TRBJ1-1	once
CASMSWRSSGNTIYF	TGTGCCAGCATGTCCTGGAGATCCTCTGGAAACACCATATATTTT	TRBV6-6	.	TRBJ1-3	.
CASSQVPQGDEQYF	TGCGCCAGCAGCCAAGTACCACAGGGGGACGAGCAGTACTTC	TRBV4-1	TRBD1	TRBJ2-7	.
CASSVGFYNSPLHF	TGTGCCAGCAGCGTGGGATTTTATAATTCACCCCTCCACTTT	TRBV9	.	TRBJ1-6	.
CAWSPTGQGGDSPLHF	TGTGCCTGGAGTCCCACCGGACAGGGTGGTGATTCACCCCTCCACTTT	TRBV30	TRBD1	TRBJ1-6	.
CASSESAGFTEAFF	TGCGCCAGCAGTGAGTCGGCGGGGTTCACTGAAGCTTTCTTT	TRBV10-1	.	TRBJ1-1	.
CASSYSDGIQETQYF	TGTGCCAGCAGTTACAGTGACGGGATCCAAGAGACCCAGTACTTC	TRBV28	.	TRBJ2-5	.
CATSRVWGIGGNTIYF	TGTGCCACCAGCAGAGTATGGGGTATTGGAGGAAACACCATATATTTT	TRBV15	.	TRBJ1-3	.
CASSSEFGTDTQYF	TGTGCCAGCAGCTCGGAATTCGGGACAGATACGCAGTATTTT	TRBV5-6	.	TRBJ2-3	.
CASSLVLAGGDTQYF	TGTGCCAGCAGCTTAGTACTAGCGGGGGGAGATACGCAGTATTTT	TRBV7-2	TRBD2	TRBJ2-3	.
CASSLSGGAVGEQFF	TGTGCCAGCAGCCTTAGCGGGGGGGCCGTCGGGGAGCAGTTCTTC	TRBV11-3	TRBD2	TRBJ2-1	.
CASSLDGGVNTEAFF	TGTGCCAGCAGCTTAGATGGGGGGGTGAACACTGAAGCTTTCTTT	TRBV11-3	.	TRBJ1-1	.
CASSLPGEAEAFF	TGTGCCAGCAGCTTGCCGGGGGAGGCTGAAGCTTTCTTT	TRBV5-4	.	TRBJ1-1	.
CASSQVEGNPAFF	TGCGCCAGCAGCCAAGTCGAGGGTAATCCAGCTTTCTTT	TRBV4-3	.	TRBJ1-1	once
CSVAGGDGEQYEQYF	TGCAGCGTTGCAGGCGGGGACGGAGAACAATACGAGCAGTACTTC	TRBV29-1	.	TRBJ2-7	.
CASSLTNTGNEQFF	TGCGCCAGCAGCTTAACCAATACCGGCAATGAGCAGTTCTTC	TRBV5-1	.	TRBJ2-1	once
CASSQVRQLNSPLHF	TGTGCCAGCAGCCAAGTTCGGCAGCTGAATTCACCCCTCCACTTT	TRBV4-2	.	TRBJ1-6	.
CASSQDRSSYEQYF	TGCGCCAGCAGCCAAGACAGGAGCTCCTACGAGCAGTACTTC	TRBV4-1	.	TRBJ2-7	.
CSVVTRAGDGNTEAFF	TGCAGCGTTGTGACCAGGGCGGGGGATGGGAACACTGAAGCTTTCTTT	TRBV29-1	.	TRBJ1-1	.
CASSPQHSGANVLTF	TGTGCCAGCAGTCCACAGCACTCTGGGGCCAACGTCCTGACTTTC	TRBV6-5	.	TRBJ2-6	once
CASSRRGFSNYGYTF	TGTGCCAGCAGCCGTAGGGGGTTCTCCAACTATGGCTACACCTTC	TRBV21-1	.	TRBJ1-2	.
CASASGQRGGSEQFF	TGTGCCAGCGCCTCGGGGCAGCGGGGGGGCAGTGAGCAGTTCTTC	TRBV28	TRBD2	TRBJ2-1	.
CASSLYLGQPQHF	TGTGCCAGCAGCTTATATTTAGGTCAGCCCCAGCATTTT	TRBV7-2	.	TRBJ1-5	.
CASSPPGSRNSPLHF	TGTGCCAGCAGCCCCCCCGGGAGCCGAAATTCACCCCTCCACTTT	TRBV13	.	TRBJ1-6	.